The subject of this entry is one T cell receptor beta chain. Described treatment: preoperative locoregional IRX-2 cytokine immunotherapy. Patients received preoperative, locoregional IRX-2 cytokine immunotherapy in a phase Ib study. The CDR3 length is 17 residues. V lost 3 bases, J lost 0 bases, and 5 bases stayed unmatched. Germline CDR1 and CDR2: MGHDK and SYGVNS. The data derive from a study of preoperative IRX-2 immunotherapy in early breast cancer. Libraries were prepared by immunoSEQ multiplex PCR; TCRdb keeps only in-frame clonotypes and omits some of them. Of around 4,200 clones listed, around 69% were seen once; the top ten hold roughly 14%.

The material was tumor tissue, obtained after IRX-2 immunotherapy. V and J are TRBV25-1 and TRBJ1-4, with TRBD1 matching over 9 bases. This TCR was sampled from a human donor with breast cancer. CDR3 nucleotides: TGTGCCAGCAGTGACCGGGACAGGGTTGCAACTAATGAAAAACTGTTTTTT. The encoded protein is CASSDRDRVATNEKLFF.